One sample yielded the 2 T cell receptor beta chains listed below, sequenced in a study of shared clonotypes between healthy human individuals. Some clones are missing from TCRdb's copy, which holds only in-frame ones; the method was immunoSEQ multiplex PCR. Of about 980,000 clones detected, 76% appear once; the ten largest clones hold about 1.5%. Sequencing used memory CD4+ T cells sorted from blood. As to subset: CD45RA-negative fraction. The receptors come from a man younger than 35 in good health.

J is TRBJ2-7 and V is TRBV28, with D perhaps matching TRBD1 or TRBD2 (5 bases each). The germline V gene has CDR1 MDHEN and CDR2 SYDVKM. V shed 3 bases and J shed 6 bases, with 15 bases lying between them. This CDR3 contains 14 residues. The CDR3 spells CASSFRGVNGEQYF. In DNA, the CDR3 is TGTGCCAGCAGTTTTAGAGGGGTAAATGGCGAGCAGTACTTC.

The chain carries TRBV10-2 and TRBJ1-6; TRBD1 aligns across 7 bases. Losses at the gene ends were 5 bases for V and 9 bases for J; bases not matched to a gene: 4. The germline gives CDR1 WSHSY, CDR2 SAAADI. CDR3 length: 13 residues. CDR3 loop: CASSSQGTSPLHF. As DNA, the CDR3 is TGCGCCAGCAGTTCACAGGGGACTTCACCCCTCCACTTT.